This T cell receptor beta chain was identified during a study of blood T cell repertoires in COVID-19. Assay: immunoSEQ multiplex PCR; the TCRdb copy retains only in-frame clones and omits some. Of about 220,000 clones listed, around four fifths are singletons. The V gene's germline CDR1 is LNHDA and CDR2 SQIVND (reference sequence). The V gene lost 3 bases and the J gene lost 0 bases, with 14 bases spanning the gap. This CDR3 is built from 16 residues. This clonotype was sampled from a woman aged 55-70 years who had recovered from COVID-19. The material sequenced was peripheral blood. The chain recombines TRBV19 with TRBJ1-1; tentatively, D is TRBD1 (5 bases). DNA for the CDR3: TGTGCCAGTAGTATTGGGGCCAGGAGGGTGAACACTGAAGCTTTCTTT. As protein: CASSIGARRVNTEAFF.